The 11 T cell receptor beta chains listed next were all sequenced from one sample in a study of OX40 agonist ivuxolimab in advanced cancers. Here immunoSEQ multiplex PCR was the method, and the copy in TCRdb shows in-frame clones only, minus some. The sample consists of approximately 75,000 clones, roughly 90% of them appearing once. The source was CD4+ or CD8+ T cells sorted from blood, collected in a trial of the OX40 agonist ivuxolimab. The origin of the receptors is an adult with an advanced solid tumor such as melanoma, head and neck, liver or kidney cancer.

The chain joins TRBV2 to TRBJ1-5; D is perhaps TRBD1 (5 bases). The CDR3 length is 14 residues. CDR1 and CDR2 (germline): SNHLY, FYNNEI. V was shortened by 3 bases and J by 5 bases, with 11 bases between the two germline ends. CDR3 nucleotide sequence: TGTGCCAGCAGTGACGACGGGGCATATCAGCCCCAGCATTTT. Encoded protein: CASSDDGAYQPQHF.

The gene calls are TRBV5-1 and TRBJ1-1; TRBD1 aligns across 8 bases. With 3 bases clipped from V and 1 base from J, the junction kept 5 bases outside the gene matches. The CDR3 sequence is 15 residues long. Germline V gene lookup returns CDR1 SGHRS and CDR2 YFSETQ. This CDR3 is CASSSLGQGNTEAFF. The CDR3 DNA sequence: TGCGCCAGCAGCTCTCTCGGACAGGGGAACACTGAAGCTTTCTTT.

The chain combines TRBV7-2 with TRBJ2-7; tentative D call: TRBD2 (6 bases). CDR1 and CDR2 from the germline V gene are SGHTA and FQGNSA. Trimming cost V 1 base and J 3 bases, with 10 bases left between them. The CDR3 has 14 residues. The CDR3 sequence is CASSLGGTNYEQYF. The DNA for the CDR3 is TGTGCCAGCAGCTTAGGCGGGACCAACTACGAGCAGTACTTC.

V gene TRBV7-3 combines with J gene TRBJ2-3; 10 positions match TRBD1. Germline CDR1 and CDR2: SGHTA and FQGTGA. This CDR3 has 14 residues. V lost 4 bases and J lost 5; bases outside the gene matches: 3. The CDR3 DNA is TGTGCCAGCAGCTCCGGACAGGGGGTAGATACGCAGTATTTT. This gives the protein CASSSGQGVDTQYF. Full variable domain (outside the CDR3, taken from reference TRBV7-3 and TRBJ2-3): GAGVSQTPSNKVTEKGKYVELRCDPISGHTALYWYRQSLGQGPEFLIYFQGTGAADDSGLPNDRFFAVRPEGSVSTLKIQRTERGDSAVYLCASSSGQGVDTQYFGPGTRLTVL.

The rearrangement joins TRBV7-6 to TRBJ2-5; 11 nucleotides line up with TRBD2. CDR1 and CDR2 from the germline V gene are SGHVS and FNYEAQ. The CDR3 has 17 amino acids. J gave up 5 bases and V 1 base, and 9 bases lay outside the gene matches. CDR3 sequence: CASSLGLAGGLSETQYF. CDR3 nucleotides: TGTGCCAGCAGCTTAGGGTTAGCGGGGGGGCTTAGTGAGACCCAGTACTTC.

The chain joins TRBV18 to TRBJ1-4, with TRBD1 identical over 9 bases. The germline gives CDR1 KGHSH, CDR2 LQKENI. This CDR3 comprises 16 residues. V dropped 2 bases and J dropped 8; count of bases not matched to a gene: 9. The CDR3 DNA sequence: TGTGCCAGCTCACCAACAACCGGGACAGGGAACGAAAAACTGTTTTTT. Protein sequence: CASSPTTGTGNEKLFF.

The chain carries TRBV2 and TRBJ2-1; either TRBD1 or TRBD2 may supply D (9 bases each). The CDR3 runs to 20 residues. With 4 bases removed from V and 0 bases from J, the gap between germline ends came to 25 bases. The V gene's germline CDR1 is SNHLY and CDR2 FYNNEI. CDR3 nucleotide sequence: TGTGCCAGCAGTGTACAGGGGGCGGCTAGCGGGAAGAGCTCCTACAATGAGCAGTTCTTC. This gives the protein CASSVQGAASGKSSYNEQFF.

The chain uses TRBV11-3 and TRBJ1-2; the D is unclear. CDR1 and CDR2 (germline): SGHNT, YENEEA. The CDR3 totals 19 residues. Trimming cost V 1 base and J 0 bases, with 21 bases left between them. The CDR3 sequence: CASSLVVPAACTTNYGYTF. The DNA for the CDR3 is TGTGCCAGCAGCTTAGTAGTCCCCGCCGCCTGTACAACTAACTATGGCTACACCTTC.

The rearrangement joins TRBV28 to TRBJ2-5, with TRBD2 identical over 12 bases. This CDR3 is 15 amino acids long. Trimming removed 4 bases from V and 5 bases from J; junction bases left unmatched: 5. CDR1 and CDR2 from the germline V gene are MDHEN and SYDVKM. In nucleotides, the CDR3 is TGTGCCAGCAGTTCACTAGCGGGAGGAGGCGAGACCCAGTACTTC. Protein product: CASSSLAGGGETQYF.

The chain couples TRBV7-6 to TRBJ2-7, with D hard to call. V lost 5 bases, J lost 7 bases, and 15 bases lay in between. The CDR3 contains 13 residues. In germline, CDR1 is SGHVS, CDR2 FNYEAQ. DNA for the CDR3: TGTGCCAGCAGCCGCTTCGAGGAAGTGGAGCAGTACTTC. Translating it yields CASSRFEEVEQYF. Complete variable domain (other parts from reference TRBV7-6 and TRBJ2-7): GAGVSQSPRYKVTKRGQDVALRCDPISGHVSLYWYRQALGQGPEFLTYFNYEAQQDKSGLPNDRFSAERPEGSISTLTIQRTEQRDSAMYRCASSRFEEVEQYFGPGTRLTVT.

As concerns this clone: At one end the junction does not follow the germline gene, possibly because of a read error. CDR3 sequence (DNA): TGTGCCAGCAGATATGGTAGTTCCTTC. This codes for CASRYGSSF. This chain joins TRBV28 and TRBJ2-4; D gene ambiguous. CDR1 and CDR2 (germline): MDHEN, SYDVKM. The CDR3 length is 9 residues.